This TCR beta chain was observed in a study of T-cell memory formation after mild COVID-19. This clonotype was detected ten times or more. Using its own MiXCR run on the 5' RACE reads, TCRdb lists one record per CDR3 protein. The sample yields about 310,000 distinct CDR3 sequences, 19% seen once. This CDR3 has 14 residues. Trimming stripped 1 base from V and 7 bases from J, with 12 bases between. In germline, CDR1 is SGHRS, CDR2 YFSETQ. Sequenced: PBMCs or a T cell subset sorted from them (not recorded which). This receptor was obtained from a man between 18 and 35 years old who had mild COVID-19 (a few samples of this study predate the infection). Cell type and time point are not known. The chain has TRBV5-1 and TRBJ1-3; D is perhaps TRBD1 (5 bases). CDR3 in amino acids: CASSLYGDGNTIYF. The DNA of the CDR3 is TGCGCCAGCAGCTTGTACGGGGACGGCAACACCATATATTTT. Combining the CDR3 with reference TRBV5-1 and TRBJ1-3 gives the whole variable domain KAGVTQTPRYLIKTRGQQVTLSCSPISGHRSVSWYQQTPGQGLQFLFEYFSETQRNKGNFPGRFSGRQFSNSRSEMNVSTLELGDSALYLCASSLYGDGNTIYFGEGSWLTVV.